The 30 T cell receptor beta chains listed next were all sequenced from one sample in a study of read filtering for tumor transcriptome and immune sequencing. This library used roughly 430 ng RNA and molecular barcoded adaptors spanning alpha/delta and beta/gamma chains. TCRdb independently ran MiXCR on the reads; one entry per CDR3 protein. The sample carries approximately 90,000 distinct CDR3 sequences, 9% to 15% recorded once. The sequencing sample was made of a population of CD138-negative cells sorted from bone marrow. All receptors come from a donor at least 40 years old with multiple myeloma.

This clonotype appeared many times. The gene calls are TRBV5-1 and TRBJ2-5; D is possibly TRBD1 (5 bases). The CDR3 loop spans 14 amino acids. V was cut by 0 bases and J by 5 bases, with 11 bases left in between. Germline CDR1 reads SGHRS; CDR2 reads YFSETQ. CDR3 sequence (DNA): TGCGCCAGCAGCTTGGGACAGCTAGGGGAGACCCAGTACTTC. Protein sequence: CASSLGQLGETQYF.

This clonotype has at least ten counts. This chain links TRBV6-2 or TRBV6-3 with TRBJ2-2; 10 nucleotides match TRBD1. Germline V gene lookup returns CDR1 MNHEY and CDR2 SVGEGT. The CDR3 sequence is 15 residues long. V lost 5 bases to trimming and J lost 3 bases; unmatched junction nucleotides: 3. The CDR3 DNA sequence: TGTGCCAGCAGTCGTGGACAGGGGGACACCGGGGAGCTGTTTTTT. It codes for CASSRGQGDTGELFF.

A note on this clonotype: A much larger clone sits a single nucleotide away, making a read error possible. Here the CDR3 reads CASSSVEITAELFF. The CDR3 nucleotides read TGTGCCAGCAGCTCCGTGGAGATCACCGCGGAGCTGTTTTTT. This chain uses TRBV7-8 with TRBJ2-2; D unresolved. Looked up from germline, CDR1 is SGHVS and CDR2 is FQNEAQ. The CDR3 contains 14 residues.

This clonotype occurred many times. This sequence joins TRBV7-9 and TRBJ2-5; 7 nucleotides match TRBD1. The germline V gene has CDR1 SEHNR and CDR2 FQNEAQ (reference sequence). The CDR3 has 15 residues. With 3 bases clipped from V and 2 bases from J, the junction kept 6 bases outside the gene matches. The CDR3: CASSFRTGIQETQYF. The CDR3, as DNA: TGTGCCAGCAGCTTTAGGACAGGAATTCAAGAGACCCAGTACTTC. The whole variable domain, remainder taken from reference TRBV7-9 and TRBJ2-5, is DTGVSQNPRHKITKRGQNVTFRCDPISEHNRLYWYRQTLGQGPEFLTYFQNEAQLEKSRLLSDRFSAERPKGSFSTLEIQRTEQGDSAMYLCASSFRTGIQETQYFGPGTRLLVL.

As for this clonotype: The junction differs from germline at one of its ends, possibly a read error. This chain uses TRBV29-1 with TRBJ1-1, with 7 bases identical to TRBD1. Germline lookup yields CDR1 SQVTM and CDR2 ANQGSEA. The CDR3 covers 13 residues. The DNA for the CDR3 is TGCAGCGCCCAGGGGGACGGATTCACTGAAGCCTTCTTT. Translation gives CSAQGDGFTEAFF.

This clonotype was observed many times. The chain joins TRBV7-3 to TRBJ2-3, with a weak D call TRBD1 (5 bases). V lost 5 bases to trimming and J lost 3 bases, with 12 bases between them. Germline V lookup: CDR1 SGHTA, CDR2 FQGTGA. The CDR3 spans 14 residues. DNA of the CDR3: TGTGCCAGCAGCCAAGGACATCTAACAGATACGCAGTATTTT. This translates into CASSQGHLTDTQYF.

CDR3 in amino acids: CASSPGLVAGANVLTF. The CDR3 bases are TGTGCCAGCTCACCAGGGTTAGTCGCTGGGGCCAACGTCCTGACTTTC. The rearrangement uses TRBV18 and TRBJ2-6; D call uncertain. CDR3 length: 16 amino acids. The V and J ends lost 2 bases and 2 bases respectively, with 10 bases between them. The V gene's germline CDR1 is KGHSH and CDR2 LQKENI.

Comment on this clonotype: This clone may be a read error of a much larger clone one base away. The chain recombines TRBV12-3 or TRBV12-4 with TRBJ2-3; D remains ambiguous. Trimming left V 8 bases short and J 0 bases short, with 6 bases between. This CDR3 region has 12 residues. CDR3 in DNA: TGTGCCAGCGGCACTAGCACAGATACGCAGTATTTT. As protein: CASGTSTDTQYF.

This clonotype was recorded at least ten times. The chain carries TRBV6-2 or TRBV6-3 and TRBJ2-1, with TRBD2 identical over 7 bases. The V and J ends lost 6 bases and 6 bases, in that order; junction bases with no gene match: 14. CDR3 length: 16 amino acids. Germline values: CDR1 MNHEY, CDR2 SVGEGT. The CDR3 spells CASSPWGEGRGNEQFF. In DNA, the CDR3 is TGTGCCAGCAGCCCCTGGGGGGAGGGCCGGGGCAATGAGCAGTTCTTC.

There are many counts of this clonotype. The chain recombines TRBV7-3 with TRBJ1-1; D ambiguous. Germline CDR1 and CDR2: SGHTA and FQGTGA. The CDR3 has 14 residues. The V end was cut by 0 bases, the J end by 6 bases, with 11 bases between. This chain's CDR3 is CASSLTSPTAEAFF. DNA for the CDR3: TGTGCCAGCAGCTTAACGTCGCCCACCGCTGAAGCTTTCTTT.

This clonotype has at least ten counts. This chain joins TRBV24-1 and TRBJ2-1; 9 nucleotides agree with TRBD1. From germline, CDR1 is KGHDR and CDR2 SFDVKD. Losses at the gene ends were 4 bases for V and 8 bases for J; bases not matched to a gene: 11. CDR3 size: 16 residues. CDR3 protein: CATSDINRGPTDEQFF. The CDR3 nucleotides read TGTGCCACCAGTGACATAAACAGGGGGCCGACAGATGAGCAGTTCTTC.

At least ten counts were recorded for this clonotype. The gene calls are TRBV6-6 and TRBJ2-7; 12 bases fit TRBD2. Germline trimming cut 6 bases from V and 2 bases from J; bases unmatched to any gene: 5. This CDR3 is 15 amino acids long. The germline V gene encodes CDR1 MNHNY and CDR2 SVGAGI (reference sequence). The chain's CDR3 is CASSPTSGRAYEQYF. The DNA for the CDR3 is TGTGCCAGCAGCCCGACTAGCGGGAGAGCCTACGAGCAGTACTTC.

In this sample, this clonotype turned up many times. The rearrangement links TRBV6-4 to TRBJ1-1, with TRBD1 identical over 7 bases. V was pared by 7 bases and J by 1 base, with 6 bases of the junction left unmatched. The length of the CDR3 is 14 residues. The germline gives CDR1 MRHNA, CDR2 SNTAGT. The CDR3 region is CASKADRTNTEAFF. As DNA, the CDR3 is TGTGCCAGCAAAGCGGACAGGACGAACACTGAAGCTTTCTTT.

This clonotype has at least ten counts. This chain connects TRBV28 to TRBJ1-2, with TRBD1 as a possible D gene (5 bases). The V and J ends lost 8 bases and 8 bases respectively, with 15 bases between them. The CDR3 spans 12 residues. Germline CDR1 MDHEN, CDR2 SYDVKM. CDR3 in amino acids: CASLQWGRGYTF. The CDR3 DNA is TGTGCCAGCCTCCAATGGGGGAGAGGCTACACCTTC.

Details on this clonotype: With a much larger clone just one base away, this may be a read error. The rearrangement joins TRBV2 to TRBJ2-5; D is uncertain. CDR3 length: 12 residues. CDR1 is SNHLY and CDR2 is FYNNEI in the germline V gene. V was cut by 6 bases and J by 5 bases, with 10 bases left in between. The CDR3 bases are TGTGCCAGCAGCAACTGGGTGGAGACCCAGTACTTC. It yields the protein CASSNWVETQYF.

This clonotype was observed at least ten times. The rearrangement links TRBV25-1 to TRBJ2-7, with 7 bases aligning to TRBD1. The CDR3 runs to 14 residues. Germline V gives CDR1 MGHDK, CDR2 SYGVNS. V lost 6 bases to trimming and J lost 3 bases; unmatched junction nucleotides: 8. The CDR3 here is CASSDSGTDYEQYF. DNA for the CDR3: TGTGCCAGCAGCGACTCCGGGACAGACTACGAGCAGTACTTC.

The V and J genes are TRBV19 and TRBJ1-2; D might be TRBD1 (5 bases). V was clipped by 3 bases and J by 6 bases, with 11 bases between them. This CDR3 spans 13 amino acids. Germline assignment: CDR1 LNHDA and CDR2 SQIVND (reference sequence). This CDR3 reads CASSMVAGNGYTF. The CDR3 DNA sequence: TGTGCCAGTAGTATGGTGGCAGGGAATGGCTACACCTTC.

This clonotype was seen a handful of times. This may be a read error, as it is one base from a much larger clone. The V gene is TRBV5-1, the J gene TRBJ2-7; a weak D match, TRBD2 (6 bases). The CDR3 spans 12 residues. The V gene lost 0 bases and the J gene lost 9 bases, with 10 bases spanning the gap. In germline, CDR1 is SGHRS, CDR2 YFSETQ. CDR3 coding DNA: TGCGCCAGCAGCTTGGATTACGGGGGGCAGTACTTC. Its translation: CASSLDYGGQYF.

Ten or more counts support this clonotype. The chain carries TRBV6-5 and TRBJ2-7; 8 bases line up with TRBD2. The germline V gene encodes CDR1 MNHEY and CDR2 SVGAGI. The V gene end was trimmed by 4 bases and the J gene end by 6 bases; junction bases not matched to a gene: 11. This CDR3 comprises 15 residues. The CDR3 DNA reads TGTGCCAGCAGTTTAAGCGGGGGACCCTCGCGCGAGCAGTACTTC. This translates into CASSLSGGPSREQYF.

The CDR3 spells CAWSGTENQPQHF. In DNA form, the CDR3 reads TGTGCCTGGAGTGGGACAGAGAATCAGCCCCAGCATTTT. V gene TRBV30 combines with J gene TRBJ1-5; a weak D match, TRBD1 (6 bases). The V gene lost 1 base and the J gene lost 4 bases, with 8 bases spanning the gap. The length of the CDR3 is 13 residues. Germline V gene sequence: CDR1 GTSNPN, CDR2 SVGIG (reference sequence).

This clonotype appeared many times. This sequence joins TRBV19 and TRBJ1-2; no definite D call. V lost 5 bases to trimming and J lost 0 bases, with 13 bases between them. The CDR3 has 15 residues. Germline V lookup: CDR1 LNHDA, CDR2 SQIVND (reference sequence). In nucleotides, the CDR3 is TGTGCCAGTAGTCCTCGGAGTAGCGCTAACTATGGCTACACCTTC. It translates to CASSPRSSANYGYTF.

This clonotype has a count of ten or more. The chain recombines TRBV7-9 with TRBJ1-5; D is undetermined. Trimming stripped 3 bases from V and 9 bases from J, with 15 bases between. Germline V CDR1 and CDR2: SEHNR, FQNEAQ (reference sequence). The CDR3 is made up of 14 amino acids. The CDR3 nucleotides are TGTGCCAGCAGCTTCGGCGGTGGAGAGATGCCCCAGCATTTT. Encoded protein: CASSFGGGEMPQHF.

Regarding this clonotype: A much larger clone is a single base away; this may be a read error. This chain uses TRBV24-1 with TRBJ2-2, with D possibly TRBD1 on 6 matching bases. The CDR3 runs 14 residues. The V end lost 9 bases, the J end lost 3 bases, and 13 bases lay between the germline ends. Germline-derived CDR1 and CDR2 are KGHDR and SFDVKD. The CDR3 sequence is CATGRGMDTGELFF. The DNA for the CDR3 is TGTGCCACCGGCAGGGGTATGGACACCGGGGAGCTGTTTTTT.

This clonotype was observed at least ten times. CDR3 protein: CASGLGDRWDTEAFF. The CDR3 nucleotides read TGTGCTAGTGGTTTGGGAGACAGGTGGGACACTGAAGCTTTCTTT. The rearrangement uses TRBV12-5 and TRBJ1-1; possibly TRBD1 for D (6 bases). V gave up 1 base and J gave up 3 bases, with 12 bases separating them. Germline V gene data show CDR1 as LGHNT and CDR2 as FRNRAP. CDR3 length equals 15 residues.

This clonotype was seen at least ten times. The chain recombines TRBV20-1 with TRBJ2-3; a possible D gene is TRBD1 (7 bases). Germline CDR1 is DFQATT and CDR2 is SNEGSKA (reference sequence). V gave up 1 base and J gave up 6 bases, with 20 bases separating them. The CDR3 length is 16 residues. Here the CDR3 reads CSARVAGGTASDTQYF. For the CDR3, the DNA is TGCAGTGCTAGAGTGGCGGGCGGGACAGCGTCTGATACGCAGTATTTT.

This clonotype was counted ten times or more. The chain couples TRBV20-1 to TRBJ1-2; D unclear. Trimming took off 0 bases at V and 4 bases at J, with 12 bases between the two ends. In germline, CDR1 is DFQATT, CDR2 SNEGSKA (reference sequence). The CDR3 runs 14 residues. The CDR3 nucleotides are TGCAGTGCTAGAGATTTGGAGGTCGGCTATGGCTACACCTTC. Translation gives CSARDLEVGYGYTF.

This clonotype came up a few times. The genes are TRBV7-9 and TRBJ1-4, with D possibly TRBD1 on 5 matching bases. Trimming shortened V by 5 bases and J by 8 bases, and 9 bases separated the two germline ends. The CDR3 runs to 12 residues. CDR1 is SEHNR and CDR2 is FQNEAQ in the germline V gene (reference sequence). The CDR3 DNA follows: TGTGCCAGCAGCCCCGAGGGGGAAAAACTGTTTTTT. This sequence encodes CASSPEGEKLFF.

This clonotype was counted ten times or more. The gene calls are TRBV4-1 and TRBJ2-7; the D is unclear. Germline-derived CDR1 and CDR2 are MGHRA and YSYEKL. The ends were cut back, 3 bases at V and 0 bases at J, with 15 bases in the middle. This CDR3 is 16 amino acids long. CDR3 protein: CASSQGTWASSYEQYF. CDR3 nucleotide sequence: TGCGCCAGCAGCCAGGGAACTTGGGCGAGCTCCTACGAGCAGTACTTC.

This clonotype was seen a few times. One end of the junction does not line up with germline, which may come from a read error. The chain couples TRBV20-1 to TRBJ2-7; D ambiguous. Germline values: CDR1 DFQATT, CDR2 SNEGSKA (reference sequence). The CDR3 is 16 residues long. The CDR3 coding sequence is TGCAGTGCTAGAGTAGGGAACAGCCGTAGCTCCTACGGGCAGTACTTC. Residues: CSARVGNSRSSYGQYF.

This clonotype was seen ten or more times. V usage is TRBV20-1 and J usage is TRBJ2-7; 11 bases align to TRBD2. V lost 5 bases and J lost 5; bases outside the gene matches: 8. CDR3 size: 14 residues. Germline V gene sequence: CDR1 DFQATT, CDR2 SNEGSKA (reference sequence). The CDR3 is CSAVAGGPEDEQYF. Here the CDR3 DNA reads TGCAGTGCTGTAGCGGGAGGGCCCGAAGACGAGCAGTACTTC.